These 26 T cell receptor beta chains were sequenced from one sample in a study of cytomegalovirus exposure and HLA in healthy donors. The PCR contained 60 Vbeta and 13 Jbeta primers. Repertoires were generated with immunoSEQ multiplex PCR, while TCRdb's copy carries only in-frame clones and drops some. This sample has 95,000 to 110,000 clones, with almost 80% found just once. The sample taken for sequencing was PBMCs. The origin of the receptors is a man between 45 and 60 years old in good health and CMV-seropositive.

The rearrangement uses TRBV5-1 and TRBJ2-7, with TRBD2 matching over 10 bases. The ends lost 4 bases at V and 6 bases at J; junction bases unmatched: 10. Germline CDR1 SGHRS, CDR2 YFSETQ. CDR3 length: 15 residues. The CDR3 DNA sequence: TGCGCCAGCAGCCCCACCGGGACTAGCGTGCGCGAGCAGTACTTC. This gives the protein CASSPTGTSVREQYF.

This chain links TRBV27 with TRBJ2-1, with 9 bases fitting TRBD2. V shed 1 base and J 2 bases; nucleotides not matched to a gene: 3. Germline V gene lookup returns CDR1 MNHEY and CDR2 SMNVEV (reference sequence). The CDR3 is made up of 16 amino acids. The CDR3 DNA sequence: TGTGCCAGCAGTTTATATAGCGGGAGAGCCTACAATGAGCAGTTCTTC. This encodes CASSLYSGRAYNEQFF.

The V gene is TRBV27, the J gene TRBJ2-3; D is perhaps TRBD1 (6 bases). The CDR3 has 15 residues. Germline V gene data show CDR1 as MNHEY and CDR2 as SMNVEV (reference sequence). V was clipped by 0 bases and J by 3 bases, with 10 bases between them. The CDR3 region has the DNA TGTGCCAGCAGTTTATCAAGGGGGAATACAGATACGCAGTATTTT. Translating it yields CASSLSRGNTDTQYF.

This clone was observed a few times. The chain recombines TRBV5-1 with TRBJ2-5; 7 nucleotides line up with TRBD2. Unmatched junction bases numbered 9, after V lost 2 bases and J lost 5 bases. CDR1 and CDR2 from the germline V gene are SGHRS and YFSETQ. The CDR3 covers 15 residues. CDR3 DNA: TGCGCCAGCAGCTTTACCGGGACCGGGGGGGAGACCCAGTACTTC. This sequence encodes CASSFTGTGGETQYF.

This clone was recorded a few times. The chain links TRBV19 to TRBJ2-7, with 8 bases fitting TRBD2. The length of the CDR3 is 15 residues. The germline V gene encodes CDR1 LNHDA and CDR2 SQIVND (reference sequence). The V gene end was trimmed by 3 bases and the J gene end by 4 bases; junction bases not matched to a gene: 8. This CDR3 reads CASSMAGGLGYEQYF. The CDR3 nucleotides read TGTGCCAGTAGTATGGCGGGGGGACTCGGGTACGAGCAGTACTTC.

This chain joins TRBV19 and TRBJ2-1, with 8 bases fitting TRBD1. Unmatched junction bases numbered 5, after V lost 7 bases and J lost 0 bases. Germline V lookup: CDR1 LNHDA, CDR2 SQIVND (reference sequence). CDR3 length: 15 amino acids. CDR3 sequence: CASIRTGSSYNEQFF. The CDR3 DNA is TGTGCCAGTATCCGGACAGGGAGCTCCTACAATGAGCAGTTCTTC.

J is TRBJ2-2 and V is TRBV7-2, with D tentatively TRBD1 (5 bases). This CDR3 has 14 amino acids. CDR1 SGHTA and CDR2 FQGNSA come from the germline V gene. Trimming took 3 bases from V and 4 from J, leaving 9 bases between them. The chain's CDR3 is CASSFWGGTGELFF. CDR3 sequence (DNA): TGTGCCAGCAGCTTCTGGGGCGGCACCGGGGAGCTGTTTTTT.

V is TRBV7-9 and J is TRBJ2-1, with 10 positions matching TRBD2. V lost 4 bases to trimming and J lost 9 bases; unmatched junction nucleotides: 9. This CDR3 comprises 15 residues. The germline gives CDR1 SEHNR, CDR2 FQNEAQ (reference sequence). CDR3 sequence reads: CASSSQASGGPEQFF. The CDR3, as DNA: TGTGCCAGCAGCTCCCAGGCTAGCGGGGGTCCTGAGCAGTTCTTC. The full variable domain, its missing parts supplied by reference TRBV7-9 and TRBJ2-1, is DTGVSQNPRHKITKRGQNVTFRCDPISEHNRLYWYRQTLGQGPEFLTYFQNEAQLEKSRLLSDRFSAERPKGSFSTLEIQRTEQGDSAMYLCASSSQASGGPEQFFGPGTRLTVL.

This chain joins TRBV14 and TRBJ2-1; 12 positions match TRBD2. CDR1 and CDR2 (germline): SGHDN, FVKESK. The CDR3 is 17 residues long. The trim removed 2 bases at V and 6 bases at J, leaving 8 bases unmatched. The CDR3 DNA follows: TGTGCCAGCAGCCAACTAACTAGCGGGAGGCGCCCCAATGAGCAGTTCTTC. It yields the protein CASSQLTSGRRPNEQFF.

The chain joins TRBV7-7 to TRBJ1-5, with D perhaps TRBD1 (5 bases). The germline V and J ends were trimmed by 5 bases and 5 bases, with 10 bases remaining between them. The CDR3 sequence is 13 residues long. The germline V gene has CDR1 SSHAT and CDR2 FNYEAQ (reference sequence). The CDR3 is CASSPQEYQPQHF. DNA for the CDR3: TGTGCCAGCAGCCCACAGGAGTATCAGCCCCAGCATTTT.

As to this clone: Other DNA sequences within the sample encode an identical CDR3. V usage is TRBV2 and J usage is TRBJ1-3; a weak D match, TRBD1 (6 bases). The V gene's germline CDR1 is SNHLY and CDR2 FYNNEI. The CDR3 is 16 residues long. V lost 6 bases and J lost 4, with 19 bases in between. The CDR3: CASSELQGGLGNTIYF. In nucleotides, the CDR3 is TGTGCCAGCAGCGAGCTACAGGGTGGTCTCGGAAACACCATATATTTT.

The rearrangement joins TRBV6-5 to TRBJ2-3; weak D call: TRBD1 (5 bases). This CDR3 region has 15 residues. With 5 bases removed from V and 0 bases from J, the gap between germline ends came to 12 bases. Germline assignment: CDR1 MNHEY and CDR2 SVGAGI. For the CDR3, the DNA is TGTGCCAGCAGTGCGCAGGGTCCTAGCACAGATACGCAGTATTTT. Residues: CASSAQGPSTDTQYF.

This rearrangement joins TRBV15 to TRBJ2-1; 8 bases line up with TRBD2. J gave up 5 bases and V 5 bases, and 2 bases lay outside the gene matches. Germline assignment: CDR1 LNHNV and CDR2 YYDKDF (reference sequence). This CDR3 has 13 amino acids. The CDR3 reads CATSGTRHNEQFF. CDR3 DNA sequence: TGTGCCACCAGCGGGACTAGGCACAATGAGCAGTTCTTC.

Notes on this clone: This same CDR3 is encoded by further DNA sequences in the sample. Here the CDR3 reads CASSPLMGPGTLLNNEQFF. For the CDR3, the DNA is TGTGCCAGTAGTCCCCTTATGGGGCCCGGGACTCTACTCAACAATGAGCAGTTCTTC. The chain uses TRBV27 and TRBJ2-1; D is possibly TRBD2 (6 bases). CDR3 length: 19 residues. Germline lookup yields CDR1 MNHEY and CDR2 SMNVEV (reference sequence). Trimming left V 9 bases short and J 5 bases short, with 32 bases between.

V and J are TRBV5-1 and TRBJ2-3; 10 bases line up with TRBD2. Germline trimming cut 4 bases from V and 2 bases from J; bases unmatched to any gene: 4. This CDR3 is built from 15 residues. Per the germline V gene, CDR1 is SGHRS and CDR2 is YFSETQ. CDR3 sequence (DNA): TGCGCCAGCAGCACACTAGCGGGGTACACAGATACGCAGTATTTT. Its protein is CASSTLAGYTDTQYF.

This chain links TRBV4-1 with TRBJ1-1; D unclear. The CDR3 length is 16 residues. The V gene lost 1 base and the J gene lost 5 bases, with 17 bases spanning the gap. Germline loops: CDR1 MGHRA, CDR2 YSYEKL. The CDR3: CASSQVPAPRRTEAFF. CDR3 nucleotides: TGCGCCAGCAGCCAAGTTCCTGCCCCCCGGAGAACTGAAGCTTTCTTT.

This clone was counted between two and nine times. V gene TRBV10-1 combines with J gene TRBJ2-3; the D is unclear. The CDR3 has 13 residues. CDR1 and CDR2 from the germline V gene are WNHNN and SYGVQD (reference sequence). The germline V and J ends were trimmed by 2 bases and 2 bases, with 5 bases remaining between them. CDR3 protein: CASSEGLTDTQYF. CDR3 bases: TGCGCCAGCAGTGAGGGGCTCACAGATACGCAGTATTTT.

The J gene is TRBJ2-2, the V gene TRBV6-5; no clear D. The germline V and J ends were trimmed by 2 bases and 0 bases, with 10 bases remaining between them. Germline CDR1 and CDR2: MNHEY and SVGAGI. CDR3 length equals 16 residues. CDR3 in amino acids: CASSYVRFSNTGELFF. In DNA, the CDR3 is TGTGCCAGCAGTTACGTCAGATTTTCGAACACCGGGGAGCTGTTTTTT.

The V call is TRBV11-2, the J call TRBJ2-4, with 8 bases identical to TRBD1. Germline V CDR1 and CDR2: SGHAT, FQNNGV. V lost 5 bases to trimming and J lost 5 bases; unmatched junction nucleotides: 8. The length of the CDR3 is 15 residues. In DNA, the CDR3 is TGTGCCAGCAGCATTGACAGGGGTGGGGAAAACATTCAGTACTTC. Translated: CASSIDRGGENIQYF.

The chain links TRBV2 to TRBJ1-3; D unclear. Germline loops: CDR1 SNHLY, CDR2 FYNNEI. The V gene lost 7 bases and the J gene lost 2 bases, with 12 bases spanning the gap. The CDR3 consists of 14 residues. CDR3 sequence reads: CASTLQLTGNTIYF. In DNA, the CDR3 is TGTGCCAGCACTTTACAGCTTACTGGAAACACCATATATTTT.

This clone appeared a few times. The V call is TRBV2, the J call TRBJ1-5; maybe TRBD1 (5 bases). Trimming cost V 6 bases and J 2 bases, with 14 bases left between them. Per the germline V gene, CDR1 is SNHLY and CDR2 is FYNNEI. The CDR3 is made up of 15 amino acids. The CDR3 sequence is CASRSGPGGNQPQHF. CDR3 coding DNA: TGTGCCAGCAGGTCAGGGCCAGGCGGCAATCAGCCCCAGCATTTT.

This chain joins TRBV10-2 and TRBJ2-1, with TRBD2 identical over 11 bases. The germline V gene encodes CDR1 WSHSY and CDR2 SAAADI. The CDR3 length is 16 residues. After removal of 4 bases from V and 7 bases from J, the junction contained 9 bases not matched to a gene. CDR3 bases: TGCGCCAGCAGTGGCGCCGGGACTAGCGGTAAAAATGAGCAGTTCTTC. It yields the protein CASSGAGTSGKNEQFF.

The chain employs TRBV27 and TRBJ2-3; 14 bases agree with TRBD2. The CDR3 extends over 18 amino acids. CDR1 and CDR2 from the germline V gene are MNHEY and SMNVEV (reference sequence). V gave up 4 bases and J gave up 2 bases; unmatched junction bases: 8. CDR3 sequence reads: CASSYARLAGGITDTQYF. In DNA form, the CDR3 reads TGTGCCAGCAGTTATGCCCGACTAGCGGGAGGGATCACAGATACGCAGTATTTT.

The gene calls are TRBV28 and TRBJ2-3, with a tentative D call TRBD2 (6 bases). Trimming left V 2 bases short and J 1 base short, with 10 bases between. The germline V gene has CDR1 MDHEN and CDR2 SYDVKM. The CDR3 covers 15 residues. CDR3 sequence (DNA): TGTGCCAGCAGTTTAGCTTCGGGAGGCACAGATACGCAGTATTTT. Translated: CASSLASGGTDTQYF.

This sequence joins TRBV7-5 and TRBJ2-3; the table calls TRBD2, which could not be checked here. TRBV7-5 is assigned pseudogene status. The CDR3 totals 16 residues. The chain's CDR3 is CARSLEASGYTDTQYF. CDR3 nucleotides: TGTGCCAGAAGCTTAGAGGCTAGCGGGTACACAGATACGCAGTATTTT.

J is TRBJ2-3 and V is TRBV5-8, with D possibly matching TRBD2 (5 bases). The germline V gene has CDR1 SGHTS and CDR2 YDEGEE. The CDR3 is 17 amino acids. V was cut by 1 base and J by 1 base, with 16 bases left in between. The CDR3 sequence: CASSLNVAGLGTDTQYF. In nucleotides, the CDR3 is TGTGCCAGCAGCTTGAATGTCGCGGGTCTTGGCACAGATACGCAGTATTTT.